This T cell receptor beta chain was sequenced for a study of cytomegalovirus exposure and HLA in healthy donors. Study results and caveats: Confirmation in vitro established that a few CMV-associated chains were specific for CMV antigens. Subsequent analysis found a tendency for first-cohort TCR clusters to co-occur within the 120 or so validation repertoires.

The CDR3 covers 15 residues. After removal of 4 bases from V and 5 bases from J, the junction contained 10 bases not matched to a gene. Germline CDR1 reads MNHNS; CDR2 reads SASEGT. Profiled with immunoSEQ multiplex PCR; TCRdb holds only in-frame clones, not every one. The sample has roughly 100,000 clones, about 88% seen once. Notes on this clone: As yet, its antigen is unknown.

This TCR was recovered from a young woman in good health and CMV-seropositive. V gene TRBV6-1 combines with J gene TRBJ1-1, with 7 positions matching TRBD1. The sequenced sample consisted of PBMCs. The CDR3 reads CASSVLGGANTEAFF. CDR3 in DNA: TGTGCCAGCAGTGTTCTAGGGGGCGCTAATACTGAAGCTTTCTTT.